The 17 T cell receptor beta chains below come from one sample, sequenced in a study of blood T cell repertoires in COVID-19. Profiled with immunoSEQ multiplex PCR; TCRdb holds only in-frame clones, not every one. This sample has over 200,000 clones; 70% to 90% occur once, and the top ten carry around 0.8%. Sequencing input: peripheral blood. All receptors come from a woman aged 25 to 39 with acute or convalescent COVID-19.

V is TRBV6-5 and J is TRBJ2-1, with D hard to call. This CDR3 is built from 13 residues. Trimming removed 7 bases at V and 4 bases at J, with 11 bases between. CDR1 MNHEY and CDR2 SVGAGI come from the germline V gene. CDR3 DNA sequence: TGTGCCAGCACCTGGTCCGAGTACAATGAGCAGTTCTTC. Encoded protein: CASTWSEYNEQFF.

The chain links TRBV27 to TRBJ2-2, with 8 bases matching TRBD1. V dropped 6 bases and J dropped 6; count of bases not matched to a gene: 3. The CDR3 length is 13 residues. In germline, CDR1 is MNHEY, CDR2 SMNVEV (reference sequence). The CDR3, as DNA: TGTGCCAGCAGCCCCAGGGGGCCCGGGGAGCTGTTTTTT. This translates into CASSPRGPGELFF.

CDR3: CASSVVVLPAFF. CDR3 DNA: TGTGCCAGCAGCGTAGTTGTACTCCCAGCTTTCTTT. The chain has TRBV9 and TRBJ1-1; D call uncertain. The V and J ends lost 0 bases and 10 bases respectively, with 10 bases between them. Per the germline V gene, CDR1 is SGDLS and CDR2 is YYNGEE. The CDR3 consists of 12 residues.

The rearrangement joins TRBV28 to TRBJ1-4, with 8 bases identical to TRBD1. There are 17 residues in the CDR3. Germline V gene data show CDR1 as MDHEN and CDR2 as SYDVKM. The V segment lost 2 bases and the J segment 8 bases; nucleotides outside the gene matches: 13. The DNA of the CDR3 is TGTGCCAGCAGTTTAAGAGCCTGGGGGGACAGGTTCGAAAAACTGTTTTTT. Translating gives CASSLRAWGDRFEKLFF.

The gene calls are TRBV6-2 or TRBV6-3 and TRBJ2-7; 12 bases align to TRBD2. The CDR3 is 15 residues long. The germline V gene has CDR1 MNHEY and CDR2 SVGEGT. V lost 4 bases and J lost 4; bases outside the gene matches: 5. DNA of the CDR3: TGTGCCAGCAGTTCGACTAGCGGGAGACTTTACGAGCAGTACTTC. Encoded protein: CASSSTSGRLYEQYF.

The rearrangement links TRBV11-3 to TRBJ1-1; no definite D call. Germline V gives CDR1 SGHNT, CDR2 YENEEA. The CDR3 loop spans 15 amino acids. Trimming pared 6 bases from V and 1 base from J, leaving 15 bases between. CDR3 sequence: CASRATGPTNTEAFF. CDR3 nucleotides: TGTGCCAGCAGGGCAACTGGGCCGACGAACACTGAAGCTTTCTTT.

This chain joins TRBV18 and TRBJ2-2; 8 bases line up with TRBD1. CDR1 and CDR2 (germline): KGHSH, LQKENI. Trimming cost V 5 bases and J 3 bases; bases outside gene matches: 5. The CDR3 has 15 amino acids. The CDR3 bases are TGTGCCAGCTCATCCGACAGGGGATACACCGGGGAGCTGTTTTTT. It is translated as CASSSDRGYTGELFF. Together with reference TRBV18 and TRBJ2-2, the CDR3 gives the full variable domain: NAGVMQNPRHLVRRRGQEARLRCSPMKGHSHVYWYRQLPEEGLKFMVYLQKENIIDESGMPKERFSAEFPKEGPSILRIQQVVRGDSAAYFCASSSDRGYTGELFFGEGSRLTVL.

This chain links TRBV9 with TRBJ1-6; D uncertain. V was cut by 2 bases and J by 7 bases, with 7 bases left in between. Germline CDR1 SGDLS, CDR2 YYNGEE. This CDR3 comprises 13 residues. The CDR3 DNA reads TGTGCCAGCAGCGTTGGAGGGAATTCACCCCTCCACTTT. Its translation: CASSVGGNSPLHF.

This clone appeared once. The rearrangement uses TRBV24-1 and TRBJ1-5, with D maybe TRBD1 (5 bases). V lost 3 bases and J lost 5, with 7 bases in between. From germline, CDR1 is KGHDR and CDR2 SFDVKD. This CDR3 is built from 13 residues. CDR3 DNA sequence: TGTGCCACCAGTGATGCGGGGGATCAGCCCCAGCATTTT. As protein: CATSDAGDQPQHF.

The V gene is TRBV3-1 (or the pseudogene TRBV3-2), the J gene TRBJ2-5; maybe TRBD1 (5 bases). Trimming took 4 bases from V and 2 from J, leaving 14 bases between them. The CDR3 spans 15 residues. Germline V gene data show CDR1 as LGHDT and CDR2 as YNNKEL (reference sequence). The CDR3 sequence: CASSLLPTAQETQYF. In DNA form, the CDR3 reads TGTGCCAGCAGCCTCCTACCGACAGCACAAGAGACCCAGTACTTC.

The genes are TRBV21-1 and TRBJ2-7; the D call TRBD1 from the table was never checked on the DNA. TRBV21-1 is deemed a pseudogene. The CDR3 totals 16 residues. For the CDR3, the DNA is TGTGCCAGCAGCCCCCCGGACAGGGGGCAGATGGACGAGCAGTACTTC. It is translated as CASSPPDRGQMDEQYF.

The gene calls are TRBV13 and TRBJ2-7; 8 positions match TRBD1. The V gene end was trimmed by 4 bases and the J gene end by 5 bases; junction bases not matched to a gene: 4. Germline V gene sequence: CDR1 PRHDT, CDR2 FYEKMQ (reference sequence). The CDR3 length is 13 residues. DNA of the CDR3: TGTGCCAGCAGCTATGACAGGGGTCACGAGCAGTACTTC. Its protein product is CASSYDRGHEQYF.

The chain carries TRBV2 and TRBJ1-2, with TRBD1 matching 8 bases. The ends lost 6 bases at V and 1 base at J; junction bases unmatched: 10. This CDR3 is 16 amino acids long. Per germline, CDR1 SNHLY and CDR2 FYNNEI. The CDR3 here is CASRDREKGFNYGYTF. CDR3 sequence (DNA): TGTGCCAGCAGGGACAGGGAAAAGGGGTTTAACTATGGCTACACCTTC.

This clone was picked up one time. The CDR3 nucleotides read TGTGCCAGCAGCTCACCGGGACTAGGTTACGAGCAGTACTTC. This sequence encodes CASSSPGLGYEQYF. This rearrangement joins TRBV7-2 to TRBJ2-7, with 8 bases identical to TRBD2. V was pared by 4 bases and J by 4 bases, with 6 bases of the junction left unmatched. This CDR3 comprises 14 residues. Germline CDR1 SGHTA, CDR2 FQGNSA.

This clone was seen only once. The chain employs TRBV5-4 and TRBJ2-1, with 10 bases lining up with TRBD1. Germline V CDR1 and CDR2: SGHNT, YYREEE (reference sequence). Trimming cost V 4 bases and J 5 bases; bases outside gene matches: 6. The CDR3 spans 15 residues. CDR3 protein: CASSPRDRGNNEQFF. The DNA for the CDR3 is TGTGCCAGCAGCCCCCGGGACAGGGGTAACAATGAGCAGTTCTTC.

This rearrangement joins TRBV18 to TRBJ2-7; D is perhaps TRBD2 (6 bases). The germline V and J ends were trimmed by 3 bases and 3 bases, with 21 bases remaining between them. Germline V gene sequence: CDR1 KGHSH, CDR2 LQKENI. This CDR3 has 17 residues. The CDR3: CASSPQIRAEGGYEQYF. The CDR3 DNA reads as TGTGCCAGCTCACCCCAGATTCGGGCGGAGGGCGGCTACGAGCAGTACTTC.

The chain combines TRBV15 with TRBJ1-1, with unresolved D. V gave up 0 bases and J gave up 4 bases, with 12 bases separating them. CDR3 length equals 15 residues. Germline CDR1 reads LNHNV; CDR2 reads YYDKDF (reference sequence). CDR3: CATSRDRGFLTEAFF. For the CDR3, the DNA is TGTGCCACCAGCAGAGATCGGGGATTCCTCACTGAAGCTTTCTTT.